What follows are 20 T cell receptor beta chains derived from one specimen sequenced in a study of cytomegalovirus exposure and HLA in healthy donors (dated by TCRdb to the late 2010s). The library was generated by the immunoSEQ multiplex PCR assay. For the multiplex PCR, a mixture combining 60 forward primers for TCR Vbeta segments and 13 reverse primers for TCR Jbeta segments was used. Here the immuneACCESS table is served through TCRdb, limited to in-frame sequences with V and J called. Missing clones are a known gap in these copies; in checked studies unresolved V genes cover under half, and the rest lacks a known reason. This sample lists 240,000 or so clones; approximately 82% were detected once. In total, the top ten clones hold almost 8% of the sample. Sequencing was performed on PBMCs. All receptors derive from a woman aged 60-75 years in good health and CMV-seropositive.

This chain connects TRBV28 to TRBJ2-7; no clear D gene. The CDR3 totals 15 residues. Germline values: CDR1 MDHEN, CDR2 SYDVKM. V dropped 5 bases and J dropped 3 bases, with 17 bases sitting between them. CDR3 nucleotides: TGTGCCAGCAGTCAGCCAGTCAAATACAGCTACGAGCAGTACTTC. It yields the protein CASSQPVKYSYEQYF. Filled out from reference TRBV28 and TRBJ2-7, the complete variable domain reads DVKVTQSSRYLVKRTGEKVFLECVQDMDHENMFWYRQDPGLGLRLIYFSYDVKMKEKGDIPEGYSVSREKKERFSLILESASTNQTSMYLCASSQPVKYSYEQYFGPGTRLTVT.

The chain carries TRBV25-1 and TRBJ2-1; TRBD1 agrees at 8 bases. V dropped 2 bases and J dropped 9; count of bases not matched to a gene: 9. From germline, CDR1 is MGHDK and CDR2 SYGVNS. The CDR3 is 15 amino acids. The CDR3, as DNA: TGTGCCAGCAGTGAACCCCACCAGGGGGCGGCTGAGCAGTTCTTC. This gives the protein CASSEPHQGAAEQFF.

This clone occurred once. V and J are TRBV4-1 and TRBJ1-5; TRBD1 aligns across 7 bases. V shed 4 bases and J 6 bases; nucleotides not matched to a gene: 12. Germline V lookup: CDR1 MGHRA, CDR2 YSYEKL. The CDR3 is 16 residues long. The CDR3 here is CASSRPEGGVSQPQHF. CDR3 nucleotide sequence: TGCGCCAGCAGCCGGCCGGAAGGGGGCGTTTCTCAGCCCCAGCATTTT.

This clone was detected a few times. The chain links TRBV19 to TRBJ1-3, with a tentative D call TRBD1 (5 bases). Germline values: CDR1 LNHDA, CDR2 SQIVND (reference sequence). The CDR3 has 13 residues. Trimming took off 5 bases at V and 4 bases at J, with 9 bases between the two ends. The CDR3 is CASSRDSGNTIYF. The CDR3 region has the DNA TGTGCCAGTAGTCGGGACTCCGGAAACACCATATATTTT.

The rearrangement uses TRBV28 and TRBJ1-1; a weak D match, TRBD1 (5 bases). Trimming stripped 4 bases from V and 5 bases from J, with 29 bases between. The CDR3 contains 19 residues. Germline V CDR1 and CDR2: MDHEN, SYDVKM. CDR3 protein: CASSSRGGRKGVGGTEAFF. Here the CDR3 DNA reads TGTGCCAGCAGTTCGCGGGGGGGGAGAAAAGGTGTCGGTGGGACTGAAGCTTTCTTT.

The genes are TRBV7-2 and TRBJ2-1, with 8 bases matching TRBD2. The germline CDR1 and CDR2 sequences are SGHTA and FQGNSA. Trimming took 5 bases from V and 7 from J; bases not matched to a gene: 13. The CDR3 is made up of 16 amino acids. CDR3 sequence: CASSTGGTRAGNEQFF. CDR3 nucleotide sequence: TGTGCCAGCAGCACCGGCGGGACTAGGGCAGGTAATGAGCAGTTCTTC. The full variable domain, with the rest looked up from reference TRBV7-2 and TRBJ2-1, is GAGVSQSPSNKVTEKGKDVELRCDPISGHTALYWYRQSLGQGLEFLIYFQGNSAPDKSGLPSDRFSAERTGGSVSTLTIQRTQQEDSAVYLCASSTGGTRAGNEQFFGPGTRLTVL.

The chain carries TRBV11-2 and TRBJ2-1, with D unclear. This CDR3 has 15 residues. Germline loops: CDR1 SGHAT, CDR2 FQNNGV. V dropped 0 bases and J dropped 3 bases, with 9 bases sitting between them. As DNA, the CDR3 is TGTGCCAGCAGCTTAGAAGTTAGCAGCTACAATGAGCAGTTCTTC. Translated, it gives CASSLEVSSYNEQFF. Based on the CDR3 plus reference TRBV11-2 and TRBJ2-1, the full variable domain is EAGVAQSPRYKIIEKRQSVAFWCNPISGHATLYWYQQILGQGPKLLIQFQNNGVVDDSQLPKDRFSAERLKGVDSTLKIQPAKLEDSAVYLCASSLEVSSYNEQFFGPGTRLTVL.

This clone appeared once. The gene calls are TRBV7-3 and TRBJ2-5, with 7 nucleotides matching TRBD1. V trimming: 5 bases; J trimming: 5 bases; junction bases outside the gene matches: 11. Germline V gene sequence: CDR1 SGHTA, CDR2 FQGTGA. This CDR3 has 15 amino acids. This CDR3 reads CASSPTGTPRETQYF. For the CDR3, the DNA is TGTGCCAGCAGCCCGACAGGGACCCCGAGGGAGACCCAGTACTTC.

The CDR3 here is CAGRTSGRARDTQYF. DNA for the CDR3: TGTGCCGGAAGGACTAGCGGGAGGGCCAGGGATACGCAGTATTTT. The J gene is TRBJ2-3, the V gene TRBV27; 15 bases agree with TRBD2. With V trimmed by 11 bases and J by 6 bases, 9 bases remained unmatched. The CDR3 contains 15 residues. Germline V lookup: CDR1 MNHEY, CDR2 SMNVEV (reference sequence).

The chain couples TRBV6-1 to TRBJ1-2; tentative D call: TRBD1 (5 bases). This CDR3 contains 13 residues. CDR1 and CDR2 (germline): MNHNS, SASEGT. V was cut by 5 bases and J by 8 bases, with 15 bases left in between. DNA of the CDR3: TGTGCCAGCAGTCCTGGGGCAGTGGAAGGCTACACCTTC. Protein: CASSPGAVEGYTF.

This clone was seen once. V and J are TRBV6-1 and TRBJ2-1; maybe TRBD2 (5 bases). Per the germline V gene, CDR1 is MNHNS and CDR2 is SASEGT. Trimming removed 6 bases from V and 10 bases from J, with 7 bases in between. The CDR3 is 10 amino acids. CDR3 sequence reads: CASRGGEQFF. Written as DNA, the CDR3 is TGTGCCAGCAGAGGAGGAGAGCAGTTCTTC.

This chain uses TRBV10-3 with TRBJ2-1, with TRBD2 identical over 7 bases. V lost 4 bases to trimming and J lost 2 bases; unmatched junction nucleotides: 5. Germline lookup yields CDR1 ENHRY and CDR2 SYGVKD. The length of the CDR3 is 15 residues. The chain's CDR3 is CAISGTGGAYNEQFF. CDR3 DNA sequence: TGTGCCATCAGTGGAACGGGAGGCGCCTACAATGAGCAGTTCTTC.

The table lists this clone with a few counts. The chain couples TRBV20-1 to TRBJ1-2, with a possible D match to TRBD1 (5 bases). Germline V gene data show CDR1 as DFQATT and CDR2 as SNEGSKA (reference sequence). The CDR3 consists of 11 residues. Trimming removed 3 bases from V and 4 bases from J, with 6 bases in between. The CDR3 spells CSASQGYGYTF. The CDR3 region has the DNA TGCAGTGCTAGCCAGGGCTATGGCTACACCTTC.

This clone was picked up a small number of times. The chain links TRBV9 to TRBJ2-3, with a possible D match to TRBD2 (6 bases). CDR3 length equals 15 residues. CDR1 SGDLS and CDR2 YYNGEE come from the germline V gene. The V gene lost 0 bases and the J gene lost 0 bases, with 8 bases spanning the gap. The CDR3 spells CASSVGLVSTDTQYF. Here the CDR3 DNA reads TGTGCCAGCAGCGTAGGACTAGTAAGCACAGATACGCAGTATTTT.

The chain recombines TRBV2 with TRBJ1-2; D gene uncertain. Germline CDR1 is SNHLY and CDR2 is FYNNEI. The CDR3 spans 11 residues. V gave up 3 bases and J gave up 7 bases, with 6 bases separating them. CDR3 nucleotides: TGTGCCAGCAGTGAGGGAGGTGGCTACACCTTC. It codes for CASSEGGGYTF.

The chain links TRBV29-1 to TRBJ2-5; TRBD1 aligns across 8 bases. The CDR3 is 11 amino acids. The germline gives CDR1 SQVTM, CDR2 ANQGSEA. The V gene end was trimmed by 7 bases and the J gene end by 8 bases; junction bases not matched to a gene: 6. The CDR3 protein is CSGGQAQTQYF. The CDR3 DNA reads TGCAGCGGGGGACAGGCTCAAACCCAGTACTTC.

The chain couples TRBV11-2 to TRBJ2-4, with 10 bases aligning to TRBD2. The germline gives CDR1 SGHAT, CDR2 FQNNGV. The junction had 6 bases not matched to a gene; V was cut back by 0 bases and J by 4 bases. The CDR3 has 17 amino acids. The CDR3: CASSLEVSGRTKNIQYF. CDR3 coding DNA: TGTGCCAGCAGCTTAGAAGTTAGCGGGAGGACTAAAAACATTCAGTACTTC.

The rearrangement links TRBV5-1 to TRBJ2-7, with no clear D. The CDR3 has 13 amino acids. In germline, CDR1 is SGHRS, CDR2 YFSETQ. Trimming pared 4 bases from V and 4 bases from J, leaving 12 bases between. CDR3 sequence (DNA): TGCGCCAGCAGCCCAGAGGTGGCTTACGAGCAGTACTTC. It translates to CASSPEVAYEQYF.

In DNA, the CDR3 is TGTGCCAGCAGCTCCAGGGTGTTGAGGGCCAACGTCCTGACTTTC. It translates to CASSSRVLRANVLTF. This rearrangement joins TRBV28 to TRBJ2-6, with a tentative D call TRBD1 (5 bases). CDR1 and CDR2 (germline): MDHEN, SYDVKM. V was clipped by 6 bases and J by 5 bases, with 14 bases between them. The CDR3 sequence is 15 residues long.

In this sample, this clone turned up a few times. The chain links TRBV6-5 to TRBJ1-2; 9 nucleotides line up with TRBD1. The CDR3 covers 13 residues. Germline V gives CDR1 MNHEY, CDR2 SVGAGI. V dropped 4 bases and J dropped 6; count of bases not matched to a gene: 3. CDR3 protein: CASSFGTGNGYTF. CDR3 DNA sequence: TGTGCCAGCAGTTTCGGGACAGGGAATGGCTACACCTTC.